This T cell receptor beta chain was observed in a study of regulatory T cells in long-lasting Graves disease. This clonotype has ten or more counts. Its target is not known. Points from the study as a whole: Patients whose Graves' disease persisted exhibited lower TCR diversity than those newly diagnosed.

Time point: newly diagnosed GD, antithyroid drugs for less than 3 months. Construction of the TCR library relied on RNA isolated from PBMCs. To make TCR beta libraries, researchers used iRepertoire HTBI primers and Arm-PCR of CDR3 regions. A single record per CDR3 protein comes from TCRdb applying MiXCR to the multiplex PCR reads. The table shows around 420,000 distinct CDR3 sequences, with roughly 16% occurring only once. The CDR3 extends over 15 amino acids. Between the trimmed V and J ends, which lost 5 bases and 3 bases, there was a span of 16 bases. CDR1 and CDR2 from the germline V gene are SGHTA and FQGNSA.

The sample was peripheral blood mononuclear cells (PBMCs), taken at new diagnosis, from a patient treated with antithyroid drugs. The chain is built from TRBV7-2 and TRBJ1-1; the D gene is possibly TRBD1 (5 bases). This receptor was identified in a female donor with Graves disease. Written as DNA, the CDR3 is TGTGCCAGCAGCCCCCAGGGTCTAGGGTACACTGAAGCTTTCTTT. It encodes CASSPQGLGYTEAFF. Full variable domain (remainder filled in from reference TRBV7-2 and TRBJ1-1): GAGVSQSPSNKVTEKGKDVELRCDPISGHTALYWYRQSLGQGLEFLIYFQGNSAPDKSGLPSDRFSAERTGGSVSTLTIQRTQQEDSAVYLCASSPQGLGYTEAFFGQGTRLTVV.